This TCR beta chain was found in a study of cytomegalovirus exposure and HLA in healthy donors. Findings and caveats of the study: The classifier, whose performance was assessed in both the original and validation cohorts, reportedly diagnosed cytomegalovirus status with high specificity and sensitivity. V- and J-gene trimming of TCR beta was linked (in a later analysis) to a missense DCLRE1C variant. Looking again later, the authors saw that most CMV-associated TCR beta chains seemed HLA-restricted. Earlier analysis found most TCR beta V segments productive about 90% or about 30% of the time.

Concerning this clone itself: Its antigen is as yet unknown.

Use of 60 Vbeta and 13 Jbeta primers characterized the PCR. The assay was immunoSEQ multiplex PCR, and TCRdb's table has in-frame clones only and misses some. The data contain around 170,000 clones, 75% to 90% of them seen just once; the ten biggest clones take up 6.3%. Trimming cost V 5 bases and J 6 bases; bases outside gene matches: 6. The CDR3 has 13 residues. Looked up from germline, CDR1 is SEHNR and CDR2 is FQNEAQ (reference sequence). The sample comprised PBMCs. The TCR sequence derives from a man aged 35 to 55 in good health and CMV-seropositive. The genes are TRBV7-9 and TRBJ2-7; 8 nucleotides agree with TRBD1. CDR3 region: CASSESGGSEQYF. The CDR3, as DNA: TGTGCCAGCAGCGAATCAGGGGGCAGCGAGCAGTACTTC.